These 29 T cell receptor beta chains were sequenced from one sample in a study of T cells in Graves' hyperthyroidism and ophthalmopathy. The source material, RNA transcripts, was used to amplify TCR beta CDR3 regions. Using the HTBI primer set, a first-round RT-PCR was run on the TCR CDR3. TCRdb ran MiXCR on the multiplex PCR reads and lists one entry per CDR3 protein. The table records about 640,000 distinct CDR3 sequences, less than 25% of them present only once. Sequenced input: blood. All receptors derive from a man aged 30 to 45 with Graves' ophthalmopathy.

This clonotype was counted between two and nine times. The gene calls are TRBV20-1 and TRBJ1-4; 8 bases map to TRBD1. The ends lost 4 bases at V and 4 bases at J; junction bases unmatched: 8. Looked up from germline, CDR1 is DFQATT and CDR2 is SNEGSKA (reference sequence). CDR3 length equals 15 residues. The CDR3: CSAKVVGQVNEKLFF. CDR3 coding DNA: TGCAGTGCTAAAGTGGTGGGACAGGTTAATGAAAAACTGTTTTTT.

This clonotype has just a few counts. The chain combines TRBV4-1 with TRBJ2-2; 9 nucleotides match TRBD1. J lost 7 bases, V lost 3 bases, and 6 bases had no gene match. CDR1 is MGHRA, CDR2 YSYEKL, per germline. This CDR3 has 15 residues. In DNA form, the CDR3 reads TGCGCCAGCAGCCAGCGACAGGGGGAAAGCGGGGAGCTGTTTTTT. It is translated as CASSQRQGESGELFF.

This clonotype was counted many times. CDR3 sequence (DNA): TGTGCCAGCACCCTATTCTATGCAACTAATGAAAAACTGTTTTTT. Translating gives CASTLFYATNEKLFF. The chain employs TRBV12-3 or TRBV12-4 and TRBJ1-4; D is unclear. V lost 7 bases and J lost 0, with 12 bases in between. This CDR3 spans 15 amino acids.

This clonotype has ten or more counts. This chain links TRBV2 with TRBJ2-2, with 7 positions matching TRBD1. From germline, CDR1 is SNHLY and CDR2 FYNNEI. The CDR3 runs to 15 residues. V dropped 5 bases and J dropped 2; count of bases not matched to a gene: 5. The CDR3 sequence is CASSWTGANTGELFF. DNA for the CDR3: TGTGCCAGCAGTTGGACAGGCGCTAACACCGGGGAGCTGTTTTTT.

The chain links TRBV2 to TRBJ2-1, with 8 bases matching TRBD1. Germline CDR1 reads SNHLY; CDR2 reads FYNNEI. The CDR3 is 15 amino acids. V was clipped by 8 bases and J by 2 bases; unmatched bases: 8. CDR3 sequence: CASSLQTGAYNEQFF. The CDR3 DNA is TGTGCCAGCTCACTACAGACAGGGGCCTACAATGAGCAGTTCTTC.

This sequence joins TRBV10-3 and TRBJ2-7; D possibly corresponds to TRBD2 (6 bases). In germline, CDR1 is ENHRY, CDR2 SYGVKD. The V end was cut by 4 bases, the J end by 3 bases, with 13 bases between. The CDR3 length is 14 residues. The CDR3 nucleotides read TGTGCCATCAGTGTCCTAGCGACCGACTACGAGCAGTACTTC. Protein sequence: CAISVLATDYEQYF.

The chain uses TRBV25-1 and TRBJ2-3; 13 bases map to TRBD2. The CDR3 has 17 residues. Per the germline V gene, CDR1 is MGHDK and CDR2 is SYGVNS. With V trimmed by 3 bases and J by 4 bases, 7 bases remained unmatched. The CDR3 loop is CASSDPRTSGRSDTQYF. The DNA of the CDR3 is TGTGCCAGCAGTGACCCTCGGACTAGCGGGAGATCAGATACGCAGTATTTT.

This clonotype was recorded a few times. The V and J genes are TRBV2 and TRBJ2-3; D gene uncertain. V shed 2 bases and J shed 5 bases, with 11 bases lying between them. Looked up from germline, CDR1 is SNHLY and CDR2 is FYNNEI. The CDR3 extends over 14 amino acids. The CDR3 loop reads CASSEWNQKDTQYF. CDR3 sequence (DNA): TGTGCCAGCAGTGAATGGAACCAGAAAGATACGCAGTATTTT.

The CDR3 nucleotides read TGTGCCAGCAGTTTAGCGCTTGAAGCTTTCTTT. Protein sequence: CASSLALEAFF. This chain links TRBV12-3 or TRBV12-4 with TRBJ1-1; the D is unclear. V was pared by 0 bases and J by 7 bases, with 3 bases between. This CDR3 has 11 residues.

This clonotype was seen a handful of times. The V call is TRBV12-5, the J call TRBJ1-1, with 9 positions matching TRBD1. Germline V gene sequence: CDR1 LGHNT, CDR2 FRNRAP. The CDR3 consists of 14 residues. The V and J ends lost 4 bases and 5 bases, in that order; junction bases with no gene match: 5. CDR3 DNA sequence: TGTGCTAGTGGTTCCGACAGGGGGAGAACTGAAGCTTTCTTT. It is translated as CASGSDRGRTEAFF.

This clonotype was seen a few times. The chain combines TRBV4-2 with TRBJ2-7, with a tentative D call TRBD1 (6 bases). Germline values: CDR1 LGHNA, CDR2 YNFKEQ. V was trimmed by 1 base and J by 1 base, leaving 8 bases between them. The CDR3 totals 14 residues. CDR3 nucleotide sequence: TGTGCCAGCAGCCAAGGGGACAAGTCCTACGAGCAGTACTTC. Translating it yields CASSQGDKSYEQYF.

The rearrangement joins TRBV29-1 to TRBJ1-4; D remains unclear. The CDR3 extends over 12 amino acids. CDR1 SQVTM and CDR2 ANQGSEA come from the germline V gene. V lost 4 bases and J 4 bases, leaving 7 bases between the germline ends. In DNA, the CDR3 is TGCAGCGTTGGGCAGCGTAATGAAAAACTGTTTTTT. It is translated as CSVGQRNEKLFF.

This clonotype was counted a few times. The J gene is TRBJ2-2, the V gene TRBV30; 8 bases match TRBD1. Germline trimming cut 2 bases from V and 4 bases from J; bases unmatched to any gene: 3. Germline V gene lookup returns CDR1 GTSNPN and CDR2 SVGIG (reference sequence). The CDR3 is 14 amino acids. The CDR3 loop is CAWSPGGLTGELFF. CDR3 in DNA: TGTGCCTGGAGTCCAGGGGGCCTCACCGGGGAGCTGTTTTTT.

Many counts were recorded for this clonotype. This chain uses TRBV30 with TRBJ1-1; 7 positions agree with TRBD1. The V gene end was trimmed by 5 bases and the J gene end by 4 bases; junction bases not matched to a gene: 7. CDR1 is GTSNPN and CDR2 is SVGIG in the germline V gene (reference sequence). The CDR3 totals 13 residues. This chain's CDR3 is CAWDRQGSTEAFF. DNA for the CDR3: TGTGCCTGGGATAGACAGGGCAGCACTGAAGCTTTCTTT.

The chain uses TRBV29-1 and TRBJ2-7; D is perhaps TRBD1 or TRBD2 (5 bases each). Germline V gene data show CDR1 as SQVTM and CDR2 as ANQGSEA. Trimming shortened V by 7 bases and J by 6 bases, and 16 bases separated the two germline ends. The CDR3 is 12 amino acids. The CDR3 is CSAGTTRGEQYF. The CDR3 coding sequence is TGCAGCGCCGGGACGACGAGGGGCGAGCAGTACTTC.

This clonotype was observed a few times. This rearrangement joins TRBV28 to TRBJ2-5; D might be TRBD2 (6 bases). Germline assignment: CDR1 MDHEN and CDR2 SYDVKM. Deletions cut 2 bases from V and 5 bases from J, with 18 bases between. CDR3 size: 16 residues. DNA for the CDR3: TGTGCCAGCAGTTTAGGAACTAGCTTGAGAGAGGAGACCCAGTACTTC. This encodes CASSLGTSLREETQYF. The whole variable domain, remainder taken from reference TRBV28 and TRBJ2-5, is DVKVTQSSRYLVKRTGEKVFLECVQDMDHENMFWYRQDPGLGLRLIYFSYDVKMKEKGDIPEGYSVSREKKERFSLILESASTNQTSMYLCASSLGTSLREETQYFGPGTRLLVL.

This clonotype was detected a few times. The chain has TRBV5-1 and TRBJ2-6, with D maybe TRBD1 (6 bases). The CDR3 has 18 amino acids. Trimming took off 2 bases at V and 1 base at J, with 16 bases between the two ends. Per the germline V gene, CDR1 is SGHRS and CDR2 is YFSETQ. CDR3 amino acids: CASSLMGHSGSGANVLTF. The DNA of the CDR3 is TGCGCCAGCAGCTTAATGGGACACAGCGGATCTGGGGCCAACGTCCTGACTTTC.

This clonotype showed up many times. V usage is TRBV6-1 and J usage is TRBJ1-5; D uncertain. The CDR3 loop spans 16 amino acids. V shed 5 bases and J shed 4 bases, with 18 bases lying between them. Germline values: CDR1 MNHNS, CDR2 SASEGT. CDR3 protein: CASSSQRSSGNQPQHF. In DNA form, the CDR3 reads TGTGCCAGCAGTTCACAGCGTTCTTCCGGAAATCAGCCCCAGCATTTT.

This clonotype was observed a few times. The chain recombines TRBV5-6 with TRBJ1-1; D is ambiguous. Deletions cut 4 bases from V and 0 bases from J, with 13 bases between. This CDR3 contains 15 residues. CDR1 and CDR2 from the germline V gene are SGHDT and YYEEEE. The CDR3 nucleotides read TGTGCCAGCAGCGCTGACGTGTCAGTGAACACTGAAGCTTTCTTT. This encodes CASSADVSVNTEAFF.

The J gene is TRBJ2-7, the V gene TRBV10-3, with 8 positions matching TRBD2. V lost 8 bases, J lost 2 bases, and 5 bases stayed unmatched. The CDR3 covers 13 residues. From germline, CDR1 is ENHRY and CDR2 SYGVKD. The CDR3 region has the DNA TGTGCCATCGTGCGGGGGGATACCTACGAGCAGTACTTC. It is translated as CAIVRGDTYEQYF.

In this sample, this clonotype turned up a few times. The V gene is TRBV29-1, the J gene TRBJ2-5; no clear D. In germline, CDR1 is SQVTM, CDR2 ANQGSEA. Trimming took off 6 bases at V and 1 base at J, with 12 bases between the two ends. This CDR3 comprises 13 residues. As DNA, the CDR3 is TGCAGCGTACAAGGGATATTCCAAGAGACCCAGTACTTC. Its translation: CSVQGIFQETQYF.

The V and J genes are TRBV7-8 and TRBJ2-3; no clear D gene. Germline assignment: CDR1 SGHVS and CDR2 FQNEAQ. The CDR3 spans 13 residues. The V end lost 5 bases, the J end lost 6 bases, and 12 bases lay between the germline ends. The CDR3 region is CASSAISLDTQYF. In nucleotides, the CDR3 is TGTGCCAGCAGCGCTATTTCGTTGGATACGCAGTATTTT.

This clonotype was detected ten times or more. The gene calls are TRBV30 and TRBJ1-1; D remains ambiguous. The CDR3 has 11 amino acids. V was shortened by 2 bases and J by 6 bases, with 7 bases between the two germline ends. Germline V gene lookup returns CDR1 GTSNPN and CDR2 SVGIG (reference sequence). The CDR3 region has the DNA TGTGCCTGGAGTTTCGTGGCTGAAGCTTTCTTT. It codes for CAWSFVAEAFF.

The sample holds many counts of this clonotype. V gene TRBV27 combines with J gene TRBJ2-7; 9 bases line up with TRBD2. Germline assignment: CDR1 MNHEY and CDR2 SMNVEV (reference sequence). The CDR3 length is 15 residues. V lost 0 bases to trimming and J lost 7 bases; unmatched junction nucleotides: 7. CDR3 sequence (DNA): TGTGCCAGCAGTTTATCGCCTAGCGGGATAAAGGAGCAGTACTTC. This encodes CASSLSPSGIKEQYF.

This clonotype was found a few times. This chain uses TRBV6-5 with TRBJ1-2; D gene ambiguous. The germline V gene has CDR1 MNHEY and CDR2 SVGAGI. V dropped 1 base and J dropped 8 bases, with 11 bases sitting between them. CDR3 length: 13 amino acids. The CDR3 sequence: CASSYWWVEGYTF. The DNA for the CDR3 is TGTGCCAGCAGTTACTGGTGGGTTGAGGGCTACACCTTC.

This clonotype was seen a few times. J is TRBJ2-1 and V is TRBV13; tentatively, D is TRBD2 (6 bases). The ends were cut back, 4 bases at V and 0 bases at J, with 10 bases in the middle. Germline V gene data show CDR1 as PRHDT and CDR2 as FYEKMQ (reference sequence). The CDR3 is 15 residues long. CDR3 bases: TGTGCCAGCAGCTCCCGACTAGTCTCCTACAATGAGCAGTTCTTC. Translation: CASSSRLVSYNEQFF.

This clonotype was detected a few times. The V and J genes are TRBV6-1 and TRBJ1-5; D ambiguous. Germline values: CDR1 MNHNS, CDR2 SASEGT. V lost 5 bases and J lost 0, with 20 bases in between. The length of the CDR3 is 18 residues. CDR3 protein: CASSSEQPTTVSNQPQHF. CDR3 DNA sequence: TGTGCCAGCAGTTCGGAGCAGCCTACCACAGTTAGCAATCAGCCCCAGCATTTT.

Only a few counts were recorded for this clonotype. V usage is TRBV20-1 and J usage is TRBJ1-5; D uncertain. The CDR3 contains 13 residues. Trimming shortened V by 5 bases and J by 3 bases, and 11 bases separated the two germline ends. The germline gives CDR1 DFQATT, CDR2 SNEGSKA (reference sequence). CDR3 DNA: TGCAGTGCTCGCCTGGGGAACAATCAGCCCCAGCATTTT. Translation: CSARLGNNQPQHF.

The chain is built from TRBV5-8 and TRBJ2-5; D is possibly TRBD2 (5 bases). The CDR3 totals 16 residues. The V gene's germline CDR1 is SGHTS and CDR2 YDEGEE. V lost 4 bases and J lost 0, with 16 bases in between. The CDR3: CASSPYGVGNQETQYF. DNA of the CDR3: TGTGCCAGCAGCCCCTACGGGGTGGGAAACCAAGAGACCCAGTACTTC.